This T cell receptor beta chain comes out of a study of cytomegalovirus exposure and HLA in healthy donors. Per the germline V gene, CDR1 is SGHTA and CDR2 is FQGNSA. This CDR3 has 12 amino acids. J gave up 10 bases and V 1 base, and 0 bases lay outside the gene matches. The PCR contained 60 Vbeta and 13 Jbeta primers. Data came from immunoSEQ multiplex PCR; TCRdb stores just in-frame clones and leaves some out. In the table there are some 100,000 clones, 74% of which are singletons. This receptor was taken from a woman in her fifties or sixties in good health and CMV-seropositive. Input material: PBMCs. The J gene is TRBJ2-3, the V gene TRBV7-2; TRBD1 matches at 9 bases. The CDR3 bases are TGTGCCAGCAGCTTAGACAGGGGGCCGCAGTATTTT. Its translation is CASSLDRGPQYF.